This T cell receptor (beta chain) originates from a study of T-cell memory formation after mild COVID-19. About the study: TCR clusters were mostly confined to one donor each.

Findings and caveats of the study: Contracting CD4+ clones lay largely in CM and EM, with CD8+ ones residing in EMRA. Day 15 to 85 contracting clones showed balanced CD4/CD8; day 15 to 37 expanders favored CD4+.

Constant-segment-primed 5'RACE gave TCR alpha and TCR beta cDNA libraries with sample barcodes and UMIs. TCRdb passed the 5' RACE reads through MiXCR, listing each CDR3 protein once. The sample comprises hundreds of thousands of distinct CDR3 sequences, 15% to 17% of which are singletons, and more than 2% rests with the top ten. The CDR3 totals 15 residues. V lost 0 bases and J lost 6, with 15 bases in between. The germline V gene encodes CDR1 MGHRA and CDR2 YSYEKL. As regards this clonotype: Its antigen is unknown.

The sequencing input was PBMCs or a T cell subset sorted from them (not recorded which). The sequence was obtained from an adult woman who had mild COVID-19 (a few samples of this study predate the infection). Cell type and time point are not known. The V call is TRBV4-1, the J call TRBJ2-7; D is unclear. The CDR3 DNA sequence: TGCGCCAGCAGCCAAGAAGGTAGGGTTTTGCCCGAGCAGTACTTC. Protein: CASSQEGRVLPEQYF.